This TCR beta chain was captured by sequencing in a study of shared clonotypes between healthy human individuals. Across the study: Each donor's CD8 memory used one plate, CD8 naive two, each CD4 subset three.

With 2 bases removed from V and 1 base from J, the gap between germline ends came to 11 bases. Germline V gene sequence: CDR1 GTSNPN, CDR2 SVGIG (reference sequence). The CDR3 runs to 14 residues. The protocol was immunoSEQ multiplex PCR, while the TCRdb copy is restricted to in-frame clones and leaves out a portion. The data contain hundreds of thousands of clones, approximately 74% of them singletons. In the CD4+ fraction, cells were divided into CD45RA+ naive and CD45RA-negative memory subsets. The clonotype comes from a young woman in good health. Sequencing input: memory CD4+ T cells sorted from blood. Subset noted: CD45RA-negative fraction. The chain couples TRBV30 to TRBJ1-1, with a weak D call TRBD1 (5 bases). In DNA, the CDR3 is TGTGCCTGGAGTCGCGTTGGGGGGAACACTGAAGCTTTCTTT. It translates to CAWSRVGGNTEAFF.